This T cell receptor (beta chain) was recorded in a study of CD8+ T cells in alopecia areata. Following extraction, RNA underwent reverse transcription to cDNA, which served as the sequencing template. Repertoires were generated with immunoSEQ multiplex PCR, while TCRdb's copy carries only in-frame clones and drops some. This repertoire shows more than 200,000 clones, less than 45% found once; its top ten account for around 2.5%. Treatment specified: oral pan-JAK inhibitor, 5-10 mg twice daily. J gave up 0 bases and V 8 bases, and 7 bases lay outside the gene matches. The germline gives CDR1 SGHTA, CDR2 FQGTGA. This CDR3 is built from 15 residues. About this clone: Its specificity is not known.

Findings and limits, study-wide: Mouse data revealed clearer TCR sharing than patient data did, a gap possibly tied to HLA.

The V gene is TRBV7-3, the J gene TRBJ2-3; 8 bases align to TRBD2. The clonotype comes from a human donor with alopecia areata. Sequencing used CD4+ T cells sorted from blood, obtained between weeks 36 and 40, from a patient treated with tofacitinib. The CDR3 here is CASSLAGSSTDTQYF. CDR3 coding DNA: TGTGCCAGCTCCTTAGCGGGGTCGAGCACAGATACGCAGTATTTT.